This TCR beta chain was documented in a study of shared clonotypes between healthy human individuals. In the sorted-subset replicate PCRs, approximately 200 ng DNA, 25,000 to 30,000 T cell genomes, was used. Produced via immunoSEQ multiplex PCR; TCRdb's table is partial and in-frame only. The repertoire includes a few million clones, 92% of them detected once, and about 0.36% sits in the top ten. This clonotype was sampled from a young man in good health. Some clones in this sample may be carry-over from other donors' samples. The sequencing sample was made of naive CD4+ T cells from PBMCs. Subset specified: CD45RA+ positively selected.

The CDR3 nucleotides are TGTGCCAGTAGTACGACATTAGGTTTGGGTGGCTACACCTTC. Its translation is CASSTTLGLGGYTF. The J gene is TRBJ1-2, the V gene TRBV19, with D hard to call. From germline, CDR1 is LNHDA and CDR2 SQIVND (reference sequence). The CDR3 sequence is 14 residues long. V dropped 4 bases and J dropped 7 bases, with 16 bases sitting between them.